This TCR beta chain was observed in a study of post-analysis software for immune sequencing data. Study background: The disease courses spanned relapsing-remitting, secondary progressive and progressive-relapsing forms of multiple sclerosis. Findings of the study overall: Elevated frequency relative to controls characterized several TRBV segments in patients, TRBV5-6, TRBV5-1 and TRBV20-1 among them. Controls showed significantly higher normalized Chao1 diversity than did multiple sclerosis patients. F measure clustering grouped samples strongly by preparation batch.

The V gene's germline CDR1 is MNHNY and CDR2 SVGAGI (reference sequence). The germline V and J ends were trimmed by 5 bases and 2 bases, with 13 bases remaining between them. The CDR3 has 14 amino acids. Prepared TCR beta cDNA libraries contained unique molecular identifiers. About 460,000 cDNA molecules were obtained from approximately 0.91 to 9.4 million T cells. MiXCR was run by TCRdb on the PCR reads, yielding one entry per CDR3 protein. The table shows 820,000 or so distinct CDR3 sequences, with about 57% occurring only once. Turning to this clonotype: Its matching antigen is unknown.

What was sequenced was blood. The chain carries TRBV6-6 and TRBJ2-7; D gene ambiguous. The source of this sequence is a girl aged 5 to 17 with multiple sclerosis. CDR3 region: CASSPQTATYEQYF. For the CDR3, the DNA is TGTGCCAGCAGTCCACAGACCGCTACCTACGAGCAGTACTTC.